This T cell receptor (beta chain) is from a study of blood T cell repertoires in COVID-19. Study overall: Whether acute or convalescent, the COVID-19 samples came from the United States, Italy and Spain. T cells, B-cell-depleted T cells, or PBMCs provided the cDNA or gDNA that served as material.

Produced via immunoSEQ multiplex PCR; TCRdb's table is partial and in-frame only. The data show approximately 84,000 clones, with under 85% seen just once and 25% to 35% held by the top ten. The CDR3 sequence is 12 residues long. Trimming left V 4 bases short and J 6 bases short, with 10 bases between. Germline CDR1 LGHDT, CDR2 YNNKEL (reference sequence). The chain carries TRBV3-1 (or the pseudogene TRBV3-2) and TRBJ2-7; D ambiguous. This TCR derives from an elderly woman with acute or convalescent COVID-19. The source material was peripheral blood. Here the CDR3 reads CASSLLVGEQYF. The CDR3 coding sequence is TGTGCCAGCAGCCTTCTAGTGGGCGAGCAGTACTTC.